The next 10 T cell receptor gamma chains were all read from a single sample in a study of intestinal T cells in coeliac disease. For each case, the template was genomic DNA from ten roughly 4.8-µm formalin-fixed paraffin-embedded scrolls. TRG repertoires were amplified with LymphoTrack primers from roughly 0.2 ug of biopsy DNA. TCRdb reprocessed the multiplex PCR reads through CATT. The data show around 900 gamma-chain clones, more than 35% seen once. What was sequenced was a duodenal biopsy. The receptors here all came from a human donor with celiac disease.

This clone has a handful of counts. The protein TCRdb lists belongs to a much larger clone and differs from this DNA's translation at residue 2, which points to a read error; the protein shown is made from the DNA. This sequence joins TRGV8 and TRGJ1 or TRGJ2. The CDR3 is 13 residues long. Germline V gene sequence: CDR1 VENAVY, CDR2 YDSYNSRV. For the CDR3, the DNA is TGTACCATAGGGCTAGGGATTTATTATAAGAAACTCTTT. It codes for CTIGLGIYYKKLF.

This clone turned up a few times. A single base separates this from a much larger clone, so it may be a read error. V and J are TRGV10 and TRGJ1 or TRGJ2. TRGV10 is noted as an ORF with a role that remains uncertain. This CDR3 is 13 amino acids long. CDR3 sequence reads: CAAWDWNYYKKLF. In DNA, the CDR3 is TGCGCTGCGTGGGATTGGAATTATTATAAGAAACTCTTT.

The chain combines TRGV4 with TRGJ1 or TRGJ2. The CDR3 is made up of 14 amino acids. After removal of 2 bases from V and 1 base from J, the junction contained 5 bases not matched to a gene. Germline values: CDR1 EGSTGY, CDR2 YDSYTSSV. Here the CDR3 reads CATWDDGNYYKKLF. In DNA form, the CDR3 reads TGTGCCACCTGGGATGATGGAAATTATTATAAGAAACTCTTT.

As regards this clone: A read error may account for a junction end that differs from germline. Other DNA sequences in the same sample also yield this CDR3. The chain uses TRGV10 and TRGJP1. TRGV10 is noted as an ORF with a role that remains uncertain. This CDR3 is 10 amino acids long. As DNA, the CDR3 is TGTGCTGCGTGGGATCTAATCCTAACTTTT. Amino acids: CAAWDLILTF.

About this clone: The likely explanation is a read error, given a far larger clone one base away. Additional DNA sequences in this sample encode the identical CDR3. CDR3: CACWIERSDWIKTF. CDR3 DNA: TGTGCCTGTTGGATTGAACGTAGTGATTGGATCAAGACGTTT. The rearrangement links TRGV11 to TRGJP2. TRGV11 belongs to the ORF category, with a function that is uncertain. The CDR3 loop spans 14 amino acids.

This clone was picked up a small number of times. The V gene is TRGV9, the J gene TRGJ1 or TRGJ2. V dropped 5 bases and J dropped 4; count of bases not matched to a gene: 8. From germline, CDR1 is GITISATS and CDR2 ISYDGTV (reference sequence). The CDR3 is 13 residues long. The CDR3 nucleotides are TGTGCCTTGTGGGGAGGGGGATATTATAAGAAACTCTTT. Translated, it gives CALWGGGYYKKLF.

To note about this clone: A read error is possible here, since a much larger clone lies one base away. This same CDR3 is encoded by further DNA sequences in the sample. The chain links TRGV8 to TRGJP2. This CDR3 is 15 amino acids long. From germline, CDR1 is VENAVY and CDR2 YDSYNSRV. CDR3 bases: TGTGCCACCTGGGATGGCGGCTCCGGGGTTTGGATCAAGACGTTC. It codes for CATWDGGSGVWIKTF.

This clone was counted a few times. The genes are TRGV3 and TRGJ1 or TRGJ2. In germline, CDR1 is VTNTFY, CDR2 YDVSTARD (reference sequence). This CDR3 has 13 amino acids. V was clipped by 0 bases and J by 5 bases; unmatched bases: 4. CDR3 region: CATWDRPDYKKLF. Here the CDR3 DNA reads TGTGCCACCTGGGACAGGCCCGATTATAAGAAACTCTTT.

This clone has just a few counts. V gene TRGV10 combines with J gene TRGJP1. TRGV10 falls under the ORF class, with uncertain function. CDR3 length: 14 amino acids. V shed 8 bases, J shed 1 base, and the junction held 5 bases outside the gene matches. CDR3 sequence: CAAWVFTTGWFKIF. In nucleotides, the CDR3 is TGTGCTGCGTGGGTTTTTACCACTGGTTGGTTCAAGATATTT.

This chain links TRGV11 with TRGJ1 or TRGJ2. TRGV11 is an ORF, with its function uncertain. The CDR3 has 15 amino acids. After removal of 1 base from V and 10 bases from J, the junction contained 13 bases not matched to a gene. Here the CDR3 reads CACWIRHRSIIKKLF. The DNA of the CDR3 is TGTGCCTGCTGGATTAGGCATCGCTCTATTATAAAGAAACTCTTT.